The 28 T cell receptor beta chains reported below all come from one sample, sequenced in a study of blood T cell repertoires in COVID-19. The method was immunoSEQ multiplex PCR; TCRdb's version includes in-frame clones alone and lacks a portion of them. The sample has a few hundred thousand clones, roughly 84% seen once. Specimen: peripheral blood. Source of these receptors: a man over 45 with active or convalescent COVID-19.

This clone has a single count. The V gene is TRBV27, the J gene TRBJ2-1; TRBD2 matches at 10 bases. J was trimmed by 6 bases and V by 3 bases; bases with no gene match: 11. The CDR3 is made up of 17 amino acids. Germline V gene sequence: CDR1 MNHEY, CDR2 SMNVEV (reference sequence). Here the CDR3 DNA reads TGTGCCAGCAGTTTTTATAAGGGGAGCGGGAGGGCCAATGAGCAGTTCTTC. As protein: CASSFYKGSGRANEQFF.

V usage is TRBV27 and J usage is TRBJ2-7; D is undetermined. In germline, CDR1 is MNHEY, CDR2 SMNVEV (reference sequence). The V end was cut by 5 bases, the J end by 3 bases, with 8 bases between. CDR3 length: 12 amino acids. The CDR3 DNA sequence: TGTGCCAGCAGTCCGTCCGGCTACGAGCAGTACTTC. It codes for CASSPSGYEQYF.

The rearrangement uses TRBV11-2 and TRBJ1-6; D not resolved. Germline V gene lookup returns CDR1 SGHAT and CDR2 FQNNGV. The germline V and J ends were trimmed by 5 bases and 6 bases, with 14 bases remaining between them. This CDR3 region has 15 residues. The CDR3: CASSLLGGPNSPLHF. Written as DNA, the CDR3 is TGTGCCAGCAGCCTCTTGGGAGGGCCTAATTCACCCCTCCACTTT.

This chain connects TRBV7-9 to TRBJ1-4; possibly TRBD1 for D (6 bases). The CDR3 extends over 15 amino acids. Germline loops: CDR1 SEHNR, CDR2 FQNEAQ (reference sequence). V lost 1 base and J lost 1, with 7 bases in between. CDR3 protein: CASSLGTVTNEKLFF. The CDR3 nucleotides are TGTGCCAGCAGCTTAGGGACAGTAACTAATGAAAAACTGTTTTTT.

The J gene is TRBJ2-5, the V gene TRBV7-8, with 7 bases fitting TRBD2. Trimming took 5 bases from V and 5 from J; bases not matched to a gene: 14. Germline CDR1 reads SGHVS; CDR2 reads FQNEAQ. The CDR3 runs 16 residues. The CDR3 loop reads CASSPLRTSGGETQYF. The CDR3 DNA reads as TGTGCCAGCAGCCCACTTCGGACTAGTGGGGGGGAGACCCAGTACTTC.

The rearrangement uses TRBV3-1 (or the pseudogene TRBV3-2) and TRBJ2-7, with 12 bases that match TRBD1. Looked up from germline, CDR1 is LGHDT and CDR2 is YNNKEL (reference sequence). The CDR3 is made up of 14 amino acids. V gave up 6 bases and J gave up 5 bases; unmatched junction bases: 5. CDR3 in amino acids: CASSGDRGRHEQYF. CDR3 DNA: TGTGCCAGCAGTGGGGACAGGGGGCGTCACGAGCAGTACTTC.

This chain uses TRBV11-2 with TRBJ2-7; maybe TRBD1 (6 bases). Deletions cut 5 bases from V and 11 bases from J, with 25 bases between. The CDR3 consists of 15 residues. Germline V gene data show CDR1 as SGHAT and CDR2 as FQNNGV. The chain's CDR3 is CASSVLGGDKRREYF. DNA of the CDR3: TGTGCCAGCAGCGTATTAGGGGGAGACAAGCGAAGGGAGTACTTC.

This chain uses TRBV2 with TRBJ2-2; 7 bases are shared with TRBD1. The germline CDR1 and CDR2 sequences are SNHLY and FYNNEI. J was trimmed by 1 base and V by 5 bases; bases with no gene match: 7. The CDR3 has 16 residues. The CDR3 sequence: CASSPTGTLNTGELFF. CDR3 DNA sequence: TGTGCCAGCAGTCCGACAGGGACCTTGAACACCGGGGAGCTGTTTTTT.

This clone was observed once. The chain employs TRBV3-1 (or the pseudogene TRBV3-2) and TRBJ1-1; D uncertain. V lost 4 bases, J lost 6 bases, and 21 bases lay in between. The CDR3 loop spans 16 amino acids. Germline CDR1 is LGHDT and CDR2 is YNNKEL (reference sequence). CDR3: CASSPMTHGGRAEAFF. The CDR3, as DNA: TGTGCCAGCAGCCCTATGACCCATGGAGGGCGGGCTGAAGCTTTCTTT.

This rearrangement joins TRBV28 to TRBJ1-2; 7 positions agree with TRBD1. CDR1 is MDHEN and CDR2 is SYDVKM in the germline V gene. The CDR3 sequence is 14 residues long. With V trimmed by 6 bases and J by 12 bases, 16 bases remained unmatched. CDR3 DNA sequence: TGTGCCAGCAGCCCGGGACAGCAATCCCATCCGGACACCTTC. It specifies CASSPGQQSHPDTF.

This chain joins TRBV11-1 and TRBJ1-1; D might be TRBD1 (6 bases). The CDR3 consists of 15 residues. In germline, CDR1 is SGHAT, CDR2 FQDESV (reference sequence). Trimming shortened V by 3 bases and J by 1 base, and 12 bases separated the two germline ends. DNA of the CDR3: TGTGCCAGCAGCTTCTCCGGCAGGGGGAACACTGAAGCTTTCTTT. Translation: CASSFSGRGNTEAFF.

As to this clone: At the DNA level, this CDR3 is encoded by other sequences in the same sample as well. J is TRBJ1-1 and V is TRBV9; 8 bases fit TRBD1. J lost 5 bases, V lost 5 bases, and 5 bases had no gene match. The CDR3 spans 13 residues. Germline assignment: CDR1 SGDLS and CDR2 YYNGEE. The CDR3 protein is CASSSTGGTEAFF. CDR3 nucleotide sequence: TGTGCCAGCAGTAGCACAGGGGGGACTGAAGCTTTCTTT. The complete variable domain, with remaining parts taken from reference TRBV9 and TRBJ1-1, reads DSGVTQTPKHLITATGQRVTLRCSPRSGDLSVYWYQQSLDQGLQFLIQYYNGEERAKGNILERFSAQQFPDLHSELNLSSLELGDSALYFCASSSTGGTEAFFGQGTRLTVV.

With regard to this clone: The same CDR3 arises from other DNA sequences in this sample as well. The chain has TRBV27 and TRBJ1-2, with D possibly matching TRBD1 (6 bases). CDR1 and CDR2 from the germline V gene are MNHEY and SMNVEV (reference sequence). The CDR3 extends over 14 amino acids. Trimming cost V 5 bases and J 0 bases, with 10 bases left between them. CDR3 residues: CASSPQGANYGYTF. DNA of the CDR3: TGTGCCAGCAGTCCACAGGGAGCTAACTATGGCTACACCTTC.

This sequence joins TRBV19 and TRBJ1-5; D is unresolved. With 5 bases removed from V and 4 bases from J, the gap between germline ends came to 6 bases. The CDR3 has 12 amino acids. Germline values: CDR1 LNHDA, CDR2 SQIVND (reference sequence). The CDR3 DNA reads TGTGCCAGTAGTCCGCGAAATCAGCCCCAGCATTTT. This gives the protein CASSPRNQPQHF.

CDR3 nucleotides: TGTGCCTGGAGTGCGGGACTCAATAGCAATCAGCCCCAGCATTTT. It specifies CAWSAGLNSNQPQHF. The chain joins TRBV30 to TRBJ1-5; TRBD1 might be the D (5 bases). CDR1 and CDR2 from the germline V gene are GTSNPN and SVGIG (reference sequence). Deletions cut 1 base from V and 0 bases from J, with 10 bases between. This CDR3 comprises 15 residues.

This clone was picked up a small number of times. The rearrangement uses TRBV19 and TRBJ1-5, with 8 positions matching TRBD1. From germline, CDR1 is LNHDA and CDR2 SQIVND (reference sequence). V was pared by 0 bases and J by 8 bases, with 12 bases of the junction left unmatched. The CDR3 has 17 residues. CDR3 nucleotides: TGTGCCAGTAGTATAGACCACGGACAGGGCGCGAGCAAGCCCCAGCATTTT. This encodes CASSIDHGQGASKPQHF.

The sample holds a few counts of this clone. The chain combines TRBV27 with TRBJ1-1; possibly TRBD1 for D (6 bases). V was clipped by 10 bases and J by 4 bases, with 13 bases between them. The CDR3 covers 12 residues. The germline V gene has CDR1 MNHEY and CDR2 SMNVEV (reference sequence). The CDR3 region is CATRTGLTEAFF. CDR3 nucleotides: TGTGCCACAAGAACAGGGCTCACTGAAGCTTTCTTT.

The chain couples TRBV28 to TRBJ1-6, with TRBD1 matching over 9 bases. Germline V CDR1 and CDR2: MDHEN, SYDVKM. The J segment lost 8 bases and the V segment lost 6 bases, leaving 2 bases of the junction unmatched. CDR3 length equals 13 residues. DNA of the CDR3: TGTGCCAGCAGACGACAGGGGGATTCACCCCTCCACTTT. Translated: CASRRQGDSPLHF.

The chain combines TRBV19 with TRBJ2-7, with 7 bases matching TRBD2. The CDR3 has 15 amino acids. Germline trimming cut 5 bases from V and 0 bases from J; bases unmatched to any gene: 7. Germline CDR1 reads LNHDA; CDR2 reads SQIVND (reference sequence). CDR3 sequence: CASSPGRGSSYEQYF. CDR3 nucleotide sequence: TGTGCCAGTAGTCCGGGGCGGGGGAGCTCCTACGAGCAGTACTTC.

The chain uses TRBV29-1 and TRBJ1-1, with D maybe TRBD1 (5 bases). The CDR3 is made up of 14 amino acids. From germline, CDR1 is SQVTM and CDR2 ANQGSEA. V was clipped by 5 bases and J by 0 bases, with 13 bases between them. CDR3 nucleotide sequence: TGCAGCGTTTGGCAGGGTATCATGAACACTGAAGCTTTCTTT. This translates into CSVWQGIMNTEAFF.

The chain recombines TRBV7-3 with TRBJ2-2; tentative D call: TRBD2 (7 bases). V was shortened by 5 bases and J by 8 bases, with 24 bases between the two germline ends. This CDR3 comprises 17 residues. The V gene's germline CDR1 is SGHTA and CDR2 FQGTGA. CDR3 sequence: CASSDSGRRGLGGELFF. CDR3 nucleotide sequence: TGTGCCAGCAGCGATTCGGGCAGGCGGGGGCTTGGAGGGGAGCTGTTTTTT.

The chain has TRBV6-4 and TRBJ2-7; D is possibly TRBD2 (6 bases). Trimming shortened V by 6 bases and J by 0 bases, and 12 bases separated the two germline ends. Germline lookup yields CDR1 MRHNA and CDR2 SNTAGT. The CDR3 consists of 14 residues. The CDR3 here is CASSYRDSSYEQYF. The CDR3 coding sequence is TGTGCCAGCAGCTACCGGGACTCCTCCTACGAGCAGTACTTC.

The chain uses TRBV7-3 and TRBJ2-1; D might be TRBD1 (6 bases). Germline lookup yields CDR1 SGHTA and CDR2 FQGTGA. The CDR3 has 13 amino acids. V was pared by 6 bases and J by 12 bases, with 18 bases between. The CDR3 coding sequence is TGTGCCAGCAGTCCCGGTGCAGGGGACATGCAGTTCTTC. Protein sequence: CASSPGAGDMQFF.

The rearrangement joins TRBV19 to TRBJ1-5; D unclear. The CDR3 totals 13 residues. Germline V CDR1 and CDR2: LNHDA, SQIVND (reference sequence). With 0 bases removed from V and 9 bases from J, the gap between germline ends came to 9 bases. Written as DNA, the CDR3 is TGTGCCAGTAGTATAGAGGTCGGGAGGCCCCAGCATTTT. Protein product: CASSIEVGRPQHF.

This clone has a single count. Here the CDR3 DNA reads TGTGCCAGCAACTCCGTCGGGGGACTGCACTATGGCTACACCTTC. Protein: CASNSVGGLHYGYTF. The chain employs TRBV19 and TRBJ1-2, with TRBD1 as a possible D gene (5 bases). The CDR3 consists of 15 residues. CDR1 LNHDA and CDR2 SQIVND come from the germline V gene (reference sequence). Trimming left V 9 bases short and J 3 bases short, with 20 bases between. Together with reference TRBV19 and TRBJ1-2, the CDR3 gives the full variable domain: DGGITQSPKYLFRKEGQNVTLSCEQNLNHDAMYWYRQDPGQGLRLIYYSQIVNDFQKGDIAEGYSVSREKKESFPLTVTSAQKNPTAFYLCASNSVGGLHYGYTFGSGTRLTVV.

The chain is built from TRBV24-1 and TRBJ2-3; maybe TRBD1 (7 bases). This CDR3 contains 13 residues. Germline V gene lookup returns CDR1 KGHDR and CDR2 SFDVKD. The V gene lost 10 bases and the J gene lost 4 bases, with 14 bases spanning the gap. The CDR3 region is CATEGAGSDTQYF. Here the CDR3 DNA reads TGTGCCACGGAGGGGGCCGGGTCAGATACGCAGTATTTT.

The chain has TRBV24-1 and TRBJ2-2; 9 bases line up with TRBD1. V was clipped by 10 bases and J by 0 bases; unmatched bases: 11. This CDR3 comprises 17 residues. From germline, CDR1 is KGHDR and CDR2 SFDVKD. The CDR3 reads CATSKTGTGSNTGELFF. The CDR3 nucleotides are TGTGCCACGAGTAAGACCGGGACAGGGTCGAACACCGGGGAGCTGTTTTTT.

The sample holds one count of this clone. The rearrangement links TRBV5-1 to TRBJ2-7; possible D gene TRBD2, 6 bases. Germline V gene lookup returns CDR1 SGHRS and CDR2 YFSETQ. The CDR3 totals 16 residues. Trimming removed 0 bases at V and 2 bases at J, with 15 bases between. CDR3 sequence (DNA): TGCGCCAGCAGCTTGGGGGGCGGGGACCCGACCTACGAGCAGTACTTC. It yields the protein CASSLGGGDPTYEQYF.